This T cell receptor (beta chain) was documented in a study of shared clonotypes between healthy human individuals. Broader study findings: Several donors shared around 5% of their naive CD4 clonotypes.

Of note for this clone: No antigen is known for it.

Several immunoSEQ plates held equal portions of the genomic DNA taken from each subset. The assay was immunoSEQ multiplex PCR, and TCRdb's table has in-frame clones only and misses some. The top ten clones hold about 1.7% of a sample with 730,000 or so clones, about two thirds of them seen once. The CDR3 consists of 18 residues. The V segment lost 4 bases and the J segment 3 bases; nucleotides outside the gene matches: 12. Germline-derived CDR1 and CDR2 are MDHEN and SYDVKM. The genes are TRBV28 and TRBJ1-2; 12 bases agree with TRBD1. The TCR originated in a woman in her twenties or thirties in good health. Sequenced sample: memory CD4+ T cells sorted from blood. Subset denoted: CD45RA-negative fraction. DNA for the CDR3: TGTGCCAGCAGTTCCCGTAGGGGACAGGGGGCGCATCACTATGGCTACACCTTC. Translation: CASSSRRGQGAHHYGYTF.